The rows below give T cell receptor beta chains drawn from one sample of a study of regulatory T cells in long-lasting Graves disease. One entry per CDR3 protein results from TCRdb running MiXCR on the multiplex PCR reads. The sample consists of 400,000 to 500,000 distinct CDR3 sequences, under 25% of them appearing once. Source: peripheral blood mononuclear cells (PBMCs), taken when the disease was refractory, from a patient treated with antithyroid drugs. These receptors all stem from a female donor with Graves disease. Both conserved end residues are part of each CDR3. The order of the fields is CDR3 DNA, CDR3 protein, D gene, V gene, J gene, clone size. A D gene is named only where the DNA matches it firmly. Expanded clones get a size class; other rows say once, few or many, or leave the size out.

CDR3nt: TGTGCCAGCGGGTGGACAGGGGGTTCACCCCTCCACTTT; CDR3aa: CASGWTGGSPLHF; d_gene: TRBD1; v_gene: TRBV28; j_gene: TRBJ1-6; abundance: many
CDR3nt: TGTGCCAGCAGCTTAGTTGGACTAGCCAAAAACATTCAGTACTTC; CDR3aa: CASSLVGLAKNIQYF; d_gene: .; v_gene: TRBV7-8; j_gene: TRBJ2-4; abundance: .
CDR3nt: TGTGCCAGCAGCCGCCGAAGGCGAGGACAAGGTCCGCGGACTGAAGCTTTCTTT; CDR3aa: CASSRRRRGQGPRTEAFF; d_gene: .; v_gene: TRBV28; j_gene: TRBJ1-1; abundance: few
CDR3nt: TGTGCCAGCAGCCTCATTTCCAGGAACACTGAAGCTTTCTTT; CDR3aa: CASSLISRNTEAFF; d_gene: .; v_gene: TRBV5-6; j_gene: TRBJ1-1; abundance: .
CDR3nt: TGTGCCAGCAGCCAAACGCCTAGCGGAGAAGAGACCCAGTACTTC; CDR3aa: CASSQTPSGEETQYF; d_gene: TRBD2; v_gene: TRBV3-1; j_gene: TRBJ2-5; abundance: many
CDR3nt: TGTGCCAGCAGCGAAAAAGGACAGGGGGACCAGCCCCAGCATTTT; CDR3aa: CASSEKGQGDQPQHF; d_gene: TRBD1; v_gene: TRBV12-3/TRBV12-4; j_gene: TRBJ1-5; abundance: many
CDR3nt: TGCAGTGCCGCCAGCGGGGTCTACGAGCAGTACTTC; CDR3aa: CSAASGVYEQYF; d_gene: TRBD2; v_gene: TRBV20-1; j_gene: TRBJ2-7; abundance: .
CDR3nt: TGTGCCAGCAGCCCCATTGGGAGGACAGGGGATGAAAAACTGTTTTTT; CDR3aa: CASSPIGRTGDEKLFF; d_gene: TRBD1; v_gene: TRBV7-9; j_gene: TRBJ1-4; abundance: many
CDR3nt: TGTGCCAGCAGTTTAGCTATGGGGTCTGAAGCTTTCTTT; CDR3aa: CASSLAMGSEAFF; d_gene: .; v_gene: TRBV12-3/TRBV12-4; j_gene: TRBJ1-1; abundance: many
CDR3nt: TGTGCCAGCAGTTTTTTAAGTCTAGCGGGAGGGTCCTACGAGCAGTACTTC; CDR3aa: CASSFLSLAGGSYEQYF; d_gene: TRBD2; v_gene: TRBV6-5; j_gene: TRBJ2-7; abundance: .
CDR3nt: TGCGCCAGCAGCCTCCGGGACAGCCAAACCCTTTACGAGCAGTACTTC; CDR3aa: CASSLRDSQTLYEQYF; d_gene: TRBD1; v_gene: TRBV4-1; j_gene: TRBJ2-7; abundance: .
CDR3nt: TGTGCCAGCAGTCCATACAGGTGGGACACTGAAGCTTTCTTT; CDR3aa: CASSPYRWDTEAFF; d_gene: .; v_gene: TRBV28; j_gene: TRBJ1-1; abundance: many
CDR3nt: TGTGCCAGCAGCTTACGTATGGGATCCAACTATGGCTACACCTTC; CDR3aa: CASSLRMGSNYGYTF; d_gene: .; v_gene: TRBV13; j_gene: TRBJ1-2; abundance: few
CDR3nt: TGTGCCAGCAGGCCTTTGGGAGATGGGGGCATGGCGCCCCAGCATTTT; CDR3aa: CASRPLGDGGMAPQHF; d_gene: .; v_gene: TRBV6-1; j_gene: TRBJ1-5; abundance: .
CDR3nt: TGTGCCAGCAGTTTTAGGACCGATGGTACTGAGGCTTTCTTT; CDR3aa: CASSFRTDGTEAFF; d_gene: .; v_gene: TRBV6-6; j_gene: TRBJ1-1; abundance: .
CDR3nt: TGTGCCAGCAGTTATCAAAGGAATAGCGGAGGGCAGTTCTTC; CDR3aa: CASSYQRNSGGQFF; d_gene: .; v_gene: TRBV6-2/TRBV6-3; j_gene: TRBJ2-1; abundance: few
CDR3nt: TGTGCCAGCACTTCCCCGACAGGTATATCTGGGGCCAACGTCCTGACTTTC; CDR3aa: CASTSPTGISGANVLTF; d_gene: .; v_gene: TRBV28; j_gene: TRBJ2-6; abundance: many
CDR3nt: TGTGCCAGCAGCTCCATGGACAGGGGCTTCGAAAAACTGTTTTTT; CDR3aa: CASSSMDRGFEKLFF; d_gene: TRBD1; v_gene: TRBV9; j_gene: TRBJ1-4; abundance: .
CDR3nt: TGTGCCAGCAGTATATCAACTAATGAAAAACTGTTTTTT; CDR3aa: CASSISTNEKLFF; d_gene: .; v_gene: TRBV6-1; j_gene: TRBJ1-4; abundance: many